The 5 T cell receptor beta chains reported below all come from one sample, sequenced in a study of blood T cells in healthy people across ages. A second PCR of 7 to 11 cycles used a sample-barcoded 5' primer and a J-beta primer mix. From the 5' RACE reads, TCRdb called clonotypes with MiXCR, one entry per CDR3 protein. The sample lists 950,000 to 1,200,000 distinct CDR3 sequences, 35% to 45% occurring once. The sequencing input was blood. The receptors stem from a young man in good health.

The CDR3 protein is CASSSTRDGDTEAFF. CDR3 in DNA: TGCGCCAGCAGCTCGACGAGGGACGGCGACACTGAAGCTTTCTTT. This sequence joins TRBV5-1 and TRBJ1-1, with a possible D match to TRBD1 (5 bases). Trimming cost V 3 bases and J 3 bases, with 15 bases left between them. From germline, CDR1 is SGHRS and CDR2 YFSETQ. The CDR3 spans 15 residues. Together with reference TRBV5-1 and TRBJ1-1, the CDR3 gives the full variable domain: KAGVTQTPRYLIKTRGQQVTLSCSPISGHRSVSWYQQTPGQGLQFLFEYFSETQRNKGNFPGRFSGRQFSNSRSEMNVSTLELGDSALYLCASSSTRDGDTEAFFGQGTRLTVV.

The J gene is TRBJ2-1, the V gene TRBV10-3; 10 positions match TRBD2. This CDR3 spans 17 amino acids. The germline CDR1 and CDR2 sequences are ENHRY and SYGVKD. J lost 8 bases, V lost 0 bases, and 10 bases had no gene match. In DNA, the CDR3 is TGTGCCATCAGTGAGTCGAGGGCCAGCGGGGGGGTCTATGAGCAGTTCTTC. Protein: CAISESRASGGVYEQFF.

A few counts support this clonotype. J is TRBJ1-1 and V is TRBV6-5, with D uncertain. The CDR3 totals 15 residues. Germline V gene lookup returns CDR1 MNHEY and CDR2 SVGAGI. Trimming left V 0 bases short and J 1 base short, with 9 bases between. CDR3 sequence (DNA): TGTGCCAGCAGTTACTCGGGCCAGCAGAACACTGAAGCTTTCTTT. Translating gives CASSYSGQQNTEAFF.

The chain is built from TRBV7-9 and TRBJ2-3, with D perhaps TRBD1 or TRBD2 (5 bases each). V was shortened by 4 bases and J by 4 bases, with 15 bases between the two germline ends. The CDR3 extends over 15 amino acids. Germline loops: CDR1 SEHNR, CDR2 FQNEAQ (reference sequence). The CDR3 protein is CASSSGNSGPDTQYF. DNA of the CDR3: TGTGCCAGCAGCTCGGGGAACTCAGGGCCAGATACGCAGTATTTT.

This clonotype was found a few times. The chain's CDR3 is CASSLLSGPEAFF. The CDR3 DNA sequence: TGTGCCAGCAGCTTATTGTCGGGCCCTGAAGCTTTCTTT. The rearrangement links TRBV13 to TRBJ1-1; D gene unclear. V lost 2 bases, J lost 6 bases, and 10 bases lay in between. CDR3 length: 13 residues. Germline V gene sequence: CDR1 PRHDT, CDR2 FYEKMQ (reference sequence).